This record looks at one T cell receptor beta chain sequence and its context. Researchers ran the PCR with 60 Vbeta and 13 Jbeta primers. Sequencing was performed with immunoSEQ multiplex PCR; in TCRdb, only in-frame clones are kept and a portion is missing. The table records more than 30,000 clones, around 74% of them present only once. This record belongs to a study of cytomegalovirus exposure and HLA in healthy donors. V lost 4 bases and J lost 0, with 18 bases in between. Germline V gene sequence: CDR1 MGHRA, CDR2 YSYEKL. This CDR3 region has 18 residues. This receptor was identified in a man aged 25-40 years in good health and CMV-seronegative. The source material was PBMCs. The rearrangement joins TRBV4-1 to TRBJ2-2, with D perhaps TRBD2 (6 bases). The CDR3 sequence is CASSRLPGGGTNTGELFF. The CDR3 DNA reads TGCGCCAGCAGCCGACTCCCTGGGGGAGGCACGAACACCGGGGAGCTGTTTTTT.